These 12 T cell receptor beta chains came from one sample sequenced in a study of T cell responses to AZD1222 COVID-19 vaccine. Repertoires were generated with immunoSEQ multiplex PCR, while TCRdb's copy carries only in-frame clones and drops some. The sample contains 150,000 to 200,000 clones, 90% of which appear only once. Sequencing used peripheral blood, obtained on day 0 of AZD1222 vaccination. These receptor sequences come from an adult in good health.

This sequence joins TRBV9 and TRBJ2-1; TRBD2 matches at 12 bases. The length of the CDR3 is 19 residues. CDR1 is SGDLS, CDR2 YYNGEE, per germline. The V gene end was trimmed by 0 bases and the J gene end by 9 bases; junction bases not matched to a gene: 16. CDR3 protein: CASSVATQSSGGAPTEQFF. The CDR3 DNA reads TGTGCCAGCAGCGTAGCTACCCAGTCTAGCGGGGGGGCTCCCACTGAGCAGTTCTTC.

V gene TRBV7-2 combines with J gene TRBJ1-2; TRBD1 matches 7 bases. Germline values: CDR1 SGHTA, CDR2 FQGNSA. The CDR3 is made up of 15 amino acids. The trim removed 5 bases at V and 4 bases at J, leaving 10 bases unmatched. CDR3 DNA sequence: TGTGCCAGCAGCCCTGGGGCGGGACAGAGCTATGGCTACACCTTC. Amino acid sequence: CASSPGAGQSYGYTF.

This chain uses TRBV27 with TRBJ2-1; 8 nucleotides line up with TRBD2. The junction had 10 bases not matched to a gene; V was cut back by 6 bases and J by 0 bases. Germline CDR1 reads MNHEY; CDR2 reads SMNVEV (reference sequence). The CDR3 is 17 residues long. The CDR3 loop is CASRTSVLTLSYNEQFF. The CDR3 bases are TGTGCCAGCAGGACTAGCGTGCTTACCCTCTCCTACAATGAGCAGTTCTTC.

V usage is TRBV9 and J usage is TRBJ1-4; D is perhaps TRBD1 (5 bases). This CDR3 contains 15 residues. The germline V gene encodes CDR1 SGDLS and CDR2 YYNGEE. The ends were cut back, 2 bases at V and 2 bases at J, with 10 bases in the middle. Here the CDR3 DNA reads TGTGCCAGCAGCGTGGGGGGAAGGACTAATGAAAAACTGTTTTTT. It yields the protein CASSVGGRTNEKLFF. The variable domain in full, with the rest retrieved from reference TRBV9 and TRBJ1-4, is DSGVTQTPKHLITATGQRVTLRCSPRSGDLSVYWYQQSLDQGLQFLIQYYNGEERAKGNILERFSAQQFPDLHSELNLSSLELGDSALYFCASSVGGRTNEKLFFGSGTQLSVL.

Details on this clone: Other DNA sequences in this specimen translate into the identical CDR3. V usage is TRBV7-2 and J usage is TRBJ2-7; D is undetermined. The CDR3 has 15 residues. From germline, CDR1 is SGHTA and CDR2 FQGNSA. V lost 1 base and J 1 base, leaving 11 bases between the germline ends. The CDR3 nucleotides are TGTGCCAGCAGCTTAGGCCACAACCCGTCCTACGAGCAGTACTTC. Residues: CASSLGHNPSYEQYF.

The chain has TRBV7-3 and TRBJ2-2; no definite D call. The CDR3 contains 13 residues. CDR1 SGHTA and CDR2 FQGTGA come from the germline V gene. Trimming removed 0 bases at V and 6 bases at J, with 5 bases between. This chain's CDR3 is CASSLTGPGELFF. The CDR3 bases are TGTGCCAGCAGCTTAACGGGCCCCGGGGAGCTGTTTTTT.

The genes are TRBV19 and TRBJ1-5; D is possibly TRBD1 (5 bases). This CDR3 is 15 amino acids long. Germline V gives CDR1 LNHDA, CDR2 SQIVND (reference sequence). Trimming shortened V by 4 bases and J by 0 bases, and 10 bases separated the two germline ends. CDR3 protein: CASSSTGFSNQPQHF. CDR3 DNA sequence: TGTGCCAGTAGTAGTACAGGCTTTAGCAATCAGCCCCAGCATTTT. Complete variable domain (other parts from reference TRBV19 and TRBJ1-5): DGGITQSPKYLFRKEGQNVTLSCEQNLNHDAMYWYRQDPGQGLRLIYYSQIVNDFQKGDIAEGYSVSREKKESFPLTVTSAQKNPTAFYLCASSSTGFSNQPQHFGDGTRLSIL.

This clone was seen just once. The rearrangement links TRBV6-2 or TRBV6-3 to TRBJ2-1; D is perhaps TRBD1 or TRBD2 (5 bases each). The CDR3 is 12 residues long. Germline V gene lookup returns CDR1 MNHEY and CDR2 SVGEGT. Trimming stripped 2 bases from V and 8 bases from J, with 7 bases between. CDR3 DNA sequence: TGTGCCAGCAGTTACAGGGGACATGAGCAGTTCTTC. This encodes CASSYRGHEQFF.

This clone was seen once. This sequence joins TRBV5-5 and TRBJ2-2, with 14 bases fitting TRBD2. Trimming removed 0 bases from V and 4 bases from J; junction bases left unmatched: 2. Per the germline V gene, CDR1 is SGHKS and CDR2 is YYEKEE (reference sequence). The CDR3 runs to 17 residues. The CDR3 loop is CASSLGLAGGPTGELFF. For the CDR3, the DNA is TGTGCCAGCAGCTTGGGACTAGCGGGGGGGCCCACCGGGGAGCTGTTTTTT.

CDR3 loop: CASSQGAYNEQFF. The CDR3 bases are TGCGCCAGCAGCCAAGGGGCCTACAATGAGCAGTTCTTC. The chain employs TRBV4-3 and TRBJ2-1, with D uncertain. The CDR3 contains 13 residues. Germline CDR1 is LGHNA and CDR2 is YSLEER. V shed 1 base and J shed 2 bases, with 3 bases lying between them.

The count of this clone is one. CDR3 amino acids: CASMTPRGHYEQYF. The DNA for the CDR3 is TGTGCCAGCATGACCCCCCGGGGACACTACGAGCAGTACTTC. This chain joins TRBV6-5 and TRBJ2-7, with D tentatively TRBD1 (6 bases). The V end was cut by 7 bases, the J end by 3 bases, with 16 bases between. Germline V gene lookup returns CDR1 MNHEY and CDR2 SVGAGI. The CDR3 totals 14 residues.

This chain connects TRBV5-4 to TRBJ2-6; tentatively, D is TRBD1 (6 bases). There are 15 residues in the CDR3. Trimming cost V 3 bases and J 2 bases, with 9 bases left between them. Germline V gives CDR1 SGHNT, CDR2 YYREEE (reference sequence). DNA for the CDR3: TGTGCCAGCAGCTGGGGACATCCTGGGGCCAACGTCCTGACTTTC. The encoded protein is CASSWGHPGANVLTF.